The source of this T cell receptor beta chain is a study of CD8 T cells in Susac syndrome. Sequencing of TCR beta drew on CD8+ and CD4+ T cells from blood. With random hexamers, reverse transcription was performed on about 0.45 to 1 ug of RNA. TCRdb analysed the immunoSEQ multiplex PCR reads with MiXCR anew, one entry per CDR3 protein. The data hold about 120,000 distinct CDR3 sequences, with over 90% observed a single time. CDR1 and CDR2 (germline): DFQATT, SNEGSKA (reference sequence). The CDR3 is 15 residues long. V was trimmed by 3 bases and J by 3 bases, leaving 16 bases between them. In this sample, this clonotype turned up once.

The receptor was derived from a human donor with Susac syndrome. Sequenced material: CD4+ T cells from PBMCs. The chain joins TRBV20-1 to TRBJ2-3; perhaps D is TRBD1 or TRBD2 (5 bases each). This CDR3 reads CSASLGGAGTDTQYF. DNA of the CDR3: TGCAGTGCTAGCCTTGGGGGAGCTGGGACAGATACGCAGTATTTT.